The source of this TCR beta chain is a study of T cells in Graves' hyperthyroidism and ophthalmopathy. Study conclusions and caveats: Ophthalmopathy prediction by the model preceded onset by a median about 6.5 months. Most clonotypes expanded in the thyroid (above 0.001) were also present in blood.

This clonotype was observed many times. As yet, its antigen is unknown. It was considered stable Graves' hyperthyroidism when ophthalmopathy did not progress within 18 months. With a duration under 2 months, the hyperthyroidism was newly diagnosed in patients aged 18 to 65. Trimming cost V 6 bases and J 0 bases, with 33 bases left between them. Germline V CDR1 and CDR2: DFQATT, SNEGSKA (reference sequence). The CDR3 has 22 residues. Amplification yielded TCR beta CDR3 regions, with RNA transcripts as the source. The HTBI set primed first-round TCR CDR3 RT-PCR. TCRdb itself ran the multiplex PCR reads through MiXCR, one entry per CDR3 protein. The sample shows 45,000 to 50,000 distinct CDR3 sequences, around 48% of them seen only once.

V gene TRBV20-1 combines with J gene TRBJ2-6; D perhaps matches TRBD1 (6 bases). The TCR sequence derives from a woman aged 45-60 years with Graves' hyperthyroidism. Sequenced material: peripheral blood or thyroid tissue (not recorded which). The CDR3 sequence is CSADAELVAATGLYSGANVLTF. CDR3 DNA: TGCAGTGCAGACGCCGAACTGGTGGCGGCGACAGGCCTTTACTCTGGGGCCAACGTCCTGACTTTC.